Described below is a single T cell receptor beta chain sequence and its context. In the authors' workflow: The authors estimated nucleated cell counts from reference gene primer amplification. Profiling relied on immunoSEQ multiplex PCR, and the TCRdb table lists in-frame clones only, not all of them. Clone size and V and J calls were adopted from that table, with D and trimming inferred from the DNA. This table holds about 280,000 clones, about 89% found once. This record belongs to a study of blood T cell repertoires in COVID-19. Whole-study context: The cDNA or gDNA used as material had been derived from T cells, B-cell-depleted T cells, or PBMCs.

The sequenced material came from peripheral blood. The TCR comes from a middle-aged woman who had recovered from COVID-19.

The CDR3 region is CASMGGNAPSEQYF. The CDR3 nucleotides are TGCGCCAGCATGGGCGGGAACGCCCCGAGCGAGCAGTACTTC. The rearrangement uses TRBV5-1 and TRBJ2-7, with TRBD2 as a possible D gene (6 bases). V was pared by 6 bases and J by 6 bases, with 19 bases between. Germline CDR1 reads SGHRS; CDR2 reads YFSETQ. The CDR3 runs to 14 residues.